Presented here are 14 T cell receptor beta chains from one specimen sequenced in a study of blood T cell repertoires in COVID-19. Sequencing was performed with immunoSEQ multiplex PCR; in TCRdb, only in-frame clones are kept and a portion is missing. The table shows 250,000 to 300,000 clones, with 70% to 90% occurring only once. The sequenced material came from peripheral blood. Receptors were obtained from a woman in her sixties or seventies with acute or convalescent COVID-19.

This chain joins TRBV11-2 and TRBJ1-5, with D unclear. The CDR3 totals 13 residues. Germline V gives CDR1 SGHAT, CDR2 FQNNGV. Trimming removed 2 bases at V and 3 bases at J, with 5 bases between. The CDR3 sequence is CASSLFINQPQHF. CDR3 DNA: TGTGCCAGCAGCTTATTTATCAATCAGCCCCAGCATTTT.

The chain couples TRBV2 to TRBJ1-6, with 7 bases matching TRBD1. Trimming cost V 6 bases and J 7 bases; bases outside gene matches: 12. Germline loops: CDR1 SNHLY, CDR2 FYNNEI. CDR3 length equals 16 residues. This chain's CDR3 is CASRDLDRARNSPLHF. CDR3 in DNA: TGTGCCAGCAGGGACCTTGACAGGGCCAGGAATTCACCCCTCCACTTT.

The CDR3 DNA sequence: TGTGCCAGCAGTTTACTCTTAGCGGGGGGAGAGACCCAGTACTTC. This translates into CASSLLLAGGETQYF. The chain carries TRBV28 and TRBJ2-5, with 10 bases lining up with TRBD2. Germline lookup yields CDR1 MDHEN and CDR2 SYDVKM. The trim removed 2 bases at V and 4 bases at J, leaving 4 bases unmatched. This CDR3 is built from 15 residues.

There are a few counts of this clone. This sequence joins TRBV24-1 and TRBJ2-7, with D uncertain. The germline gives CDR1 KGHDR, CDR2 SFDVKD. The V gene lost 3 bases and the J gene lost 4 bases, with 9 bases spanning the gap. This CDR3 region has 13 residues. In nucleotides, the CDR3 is TGTGCCACCAGTGATGCTGGCAGGTACGAGCAGTACTTC. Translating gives CATSDAGRYEQYF.

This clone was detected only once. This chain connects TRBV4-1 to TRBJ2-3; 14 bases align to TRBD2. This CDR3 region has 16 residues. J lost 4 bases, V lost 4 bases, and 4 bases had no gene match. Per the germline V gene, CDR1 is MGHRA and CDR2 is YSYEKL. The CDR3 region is CASSRQTSGGADTQYF. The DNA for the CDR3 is TGCGCCAGCAGCCGCCAGACTAGCGGGGGGGCAGATACGCAGTATTTT.

This CDR3 reads CASSPASGGARNEQFF. The CDR3 DNA follows: TGTGCCAGCAGCCCCGCTAGCGGGGGGGCCAGGAATGAGCAGTTCTTC. The chain uses TRBV7-8 and TRBJ2-1; 12 nucleotides align to TRBD2. Germline CDR1 reads SGHVS; CDR2 reads FQNEAQ. V gave up 5 bases and J gave up 7 bases; unmatched junction bases: 9. This CDR3 region has 16 residues. Drawing the rest from reference TRBV7-8 and TRBJ2-1, the complete variable domain is GAGVSQSPRYKVAKRGQDVALRCDPISGHVSLFWYQQALGQGPEFLTYFQNEAQLDKSGLPSDRFFAERPEGSVSTLKIQRTQQEDSAVYLCASSPASGGARNEQFFGPGTRLTVL.

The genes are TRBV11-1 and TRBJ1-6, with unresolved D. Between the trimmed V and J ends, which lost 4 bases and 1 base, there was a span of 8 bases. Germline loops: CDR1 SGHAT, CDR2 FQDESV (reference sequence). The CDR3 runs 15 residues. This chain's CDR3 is CASSSRGSYNSPLHF. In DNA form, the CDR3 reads TGTGCCAGCAGCTCCCGCGGGTCCTATAATTCACCCCTCCACTTT.

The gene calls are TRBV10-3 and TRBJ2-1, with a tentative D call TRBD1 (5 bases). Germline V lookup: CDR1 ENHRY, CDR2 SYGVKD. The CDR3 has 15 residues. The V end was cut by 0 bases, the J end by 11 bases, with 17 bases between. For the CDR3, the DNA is TGTGCCATCAGTGAGTCTAGTGGCAGGGAAGGGAAGCAGTTCTTC. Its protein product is CAISESSGREGKQFF.

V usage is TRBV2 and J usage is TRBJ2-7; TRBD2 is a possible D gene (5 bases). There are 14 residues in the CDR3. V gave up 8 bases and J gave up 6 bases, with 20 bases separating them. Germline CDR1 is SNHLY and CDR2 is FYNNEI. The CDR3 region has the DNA TGTGCCAGCCTTCACACGAGGGCATCGGGCGAGCAGTACTTC. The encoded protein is CASLHTRASGEQYF.

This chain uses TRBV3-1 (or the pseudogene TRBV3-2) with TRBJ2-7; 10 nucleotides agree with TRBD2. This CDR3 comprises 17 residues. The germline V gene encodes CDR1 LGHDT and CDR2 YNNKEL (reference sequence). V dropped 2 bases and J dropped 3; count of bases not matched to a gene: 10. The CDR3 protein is CASSQTVAGGLLYEQYF. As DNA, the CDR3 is TGTGCCAGCAGCCAAACGGTAGCGGGGGGCCTACTCTACGAGCAGTACTTC.

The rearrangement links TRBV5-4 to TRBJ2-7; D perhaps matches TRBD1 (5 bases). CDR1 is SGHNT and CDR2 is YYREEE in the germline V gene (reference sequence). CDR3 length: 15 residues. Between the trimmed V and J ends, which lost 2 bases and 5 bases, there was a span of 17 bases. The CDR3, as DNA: TGTGCCAGCAGCTTAAGGGGTCCCAGCGTAAACGAGCAGTACTTC. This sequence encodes CASSLRGPSVNEQYF.

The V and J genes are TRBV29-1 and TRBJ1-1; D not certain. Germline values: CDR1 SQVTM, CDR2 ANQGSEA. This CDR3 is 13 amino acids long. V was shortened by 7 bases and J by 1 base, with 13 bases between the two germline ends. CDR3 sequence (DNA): TGCAGCGCCGGGGAAGGCCGGAACACTGAAGCTTTCTTT. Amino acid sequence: CSAGEGRNTEAFF.

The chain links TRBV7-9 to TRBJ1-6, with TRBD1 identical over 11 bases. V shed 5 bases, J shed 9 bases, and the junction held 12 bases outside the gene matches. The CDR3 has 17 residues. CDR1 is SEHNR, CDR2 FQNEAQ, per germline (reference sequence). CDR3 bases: TGTGCCAGCAGCCTCAGGGCTGGGGGACAGGGGGTTTCACCCCTCCACTTT. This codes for CASSLRAGGQGVSPLHF.

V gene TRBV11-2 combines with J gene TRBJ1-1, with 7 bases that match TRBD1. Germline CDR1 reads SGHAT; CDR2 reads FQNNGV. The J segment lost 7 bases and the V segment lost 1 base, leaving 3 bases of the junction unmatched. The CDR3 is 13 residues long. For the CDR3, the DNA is TGTGCCAGCAGCTTAGCAGGGGGTGTTGAAGCTTTCTTT. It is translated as CASSLAGGVEAFF.